This TCR beta chain derives from a study of blood T cell repertoires in COVID-19. Study summary: Italy, Spain and the United States were the sources of the convalescent and acute COVID-19 samples. Nucleic acid was either cDNA or gDNA, and it came from T cells, B-cell-depleted T cells, or PBMCs.

Using immunoSEQ multiplex PCR, the repertoire was profiled, and TCRdb retains in-frame clones only, with some absent. The table records nearly 50,000 clones, around 85% of them present only once. V shed 4 bases and J shed 1 base, with 4 bases lying between them. The germline V gene has CDR1 LNHDA and CDR2 SQIVND (reference sequence). CDR3 size: 12 residues. Sequenced input: peripheral blood. The genes are TRBV19 and TRBJ1-1; D is uncertain. The sequence came from an older woman with acute or convalescent COVID-19. The CDR3 spells CASSTGNTEAFF. Written as DNA, the CDR3 is TGTGCCAGTAGTACAGGGAACACTGAAGCTTTCTTT.